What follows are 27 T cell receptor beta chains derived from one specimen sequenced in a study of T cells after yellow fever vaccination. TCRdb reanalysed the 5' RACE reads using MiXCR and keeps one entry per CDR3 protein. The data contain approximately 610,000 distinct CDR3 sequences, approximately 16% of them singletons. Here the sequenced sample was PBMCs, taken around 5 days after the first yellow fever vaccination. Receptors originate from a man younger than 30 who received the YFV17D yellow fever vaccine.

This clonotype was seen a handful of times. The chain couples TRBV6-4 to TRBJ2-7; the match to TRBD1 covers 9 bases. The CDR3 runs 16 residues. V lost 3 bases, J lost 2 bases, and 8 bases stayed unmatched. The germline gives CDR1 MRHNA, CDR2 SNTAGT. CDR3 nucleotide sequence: TGTGCCAGCAGTGAGAGGGGCGACAGGGGGGCCTACGAGCAGTACGTC. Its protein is CASSERGDRGAYEQYV.

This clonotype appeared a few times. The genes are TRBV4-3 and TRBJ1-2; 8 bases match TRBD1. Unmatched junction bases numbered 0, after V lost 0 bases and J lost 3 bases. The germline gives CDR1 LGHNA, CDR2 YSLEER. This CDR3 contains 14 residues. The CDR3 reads CASSQDRGHYGYTF. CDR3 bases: TGCGCCAGCAGCCAAGACAGGGGGCACTATGGCTACACCTTC.

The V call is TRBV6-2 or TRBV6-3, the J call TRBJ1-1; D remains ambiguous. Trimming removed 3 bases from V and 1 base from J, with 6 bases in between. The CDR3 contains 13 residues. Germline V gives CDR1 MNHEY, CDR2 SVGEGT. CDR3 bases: TGTGCCAGCAGTTATGTGACGAACACTGAAGCTTTCTTT. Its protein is CASSYVTNTEAFF.

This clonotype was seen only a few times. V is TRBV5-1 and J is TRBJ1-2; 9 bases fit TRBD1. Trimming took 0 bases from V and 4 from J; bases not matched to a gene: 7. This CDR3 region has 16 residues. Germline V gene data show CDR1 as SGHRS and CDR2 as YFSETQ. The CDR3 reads CASSLAGTGLIYGYTF. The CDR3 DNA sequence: TGCGCCAGCAGCTTGGCGGGGACAGGGCTCATCTATGGCTACACCTTC.

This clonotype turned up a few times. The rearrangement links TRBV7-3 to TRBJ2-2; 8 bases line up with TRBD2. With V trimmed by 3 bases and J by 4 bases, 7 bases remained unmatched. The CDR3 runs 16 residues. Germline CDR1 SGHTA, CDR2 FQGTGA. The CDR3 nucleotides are TGTGCCAGCAGCTTGAGGACTAGCCTATTCACCGGGGAGCTGTTTTTT. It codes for CASSLRTSLFTGELFF. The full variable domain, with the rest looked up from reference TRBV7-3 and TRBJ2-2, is GAGVSQTPSNKVTEKGKYVELRCDPISGHTALYWYRQSLGQGPEFLIYFQGTGAADDSGLPNDRFFAVRPEGSVSTLKIQRTERGDSAVYLCASSLRTSLFTGELFFGEGSRLTVL.

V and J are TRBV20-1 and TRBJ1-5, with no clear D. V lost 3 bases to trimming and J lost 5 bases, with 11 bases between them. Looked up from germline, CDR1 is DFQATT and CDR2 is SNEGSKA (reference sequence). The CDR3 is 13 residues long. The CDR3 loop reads CSASFPGHQPQHF. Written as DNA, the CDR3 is TGCAGTGCTAGTTTCCCGGGCCATCAGCCCCAGCATTTT.

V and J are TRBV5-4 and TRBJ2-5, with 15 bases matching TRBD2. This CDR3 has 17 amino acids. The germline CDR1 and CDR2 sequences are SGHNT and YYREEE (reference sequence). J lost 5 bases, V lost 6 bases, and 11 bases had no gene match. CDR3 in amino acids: CASTRTSGGVISETQYF. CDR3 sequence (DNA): TGTGCCAGCACCCGGACTAGCGGGGGGGTGATAAGCGAGACCCAGTACTTC.

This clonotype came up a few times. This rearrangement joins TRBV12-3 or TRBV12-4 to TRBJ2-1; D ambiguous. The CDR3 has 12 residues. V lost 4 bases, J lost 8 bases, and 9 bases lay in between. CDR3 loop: CASSYKRDEQFF. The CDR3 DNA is TGTGCCAGCAGTTACAAGAGAGATGAGCAGTTCTTC.

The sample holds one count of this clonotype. CDR3 in amino acids: CASSLVGLRETQYF. CDR3 DNA sequence: TGCGCCAGCAGCTTGGTGGGACTAAGAGAGACCCAGTACTTC. The rearrangement uses TRBV5-1 and TRBJ2-5, with 7 bases lining up with TRBD2. The CDR3 runs 14 residues. The germline gives CDR1 SGHRS, CDR2 YFSETQ. Trimming cost V 0 bases and J 4 bases; bases outside gene matches: 3.

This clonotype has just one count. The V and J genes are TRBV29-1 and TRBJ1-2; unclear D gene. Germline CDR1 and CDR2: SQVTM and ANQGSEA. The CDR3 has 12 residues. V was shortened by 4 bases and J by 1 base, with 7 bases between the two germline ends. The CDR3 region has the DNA TGCAGCGTTGGTGCTAATAACTATGGCTACACCTTC. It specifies CSVGANNYGYTF.

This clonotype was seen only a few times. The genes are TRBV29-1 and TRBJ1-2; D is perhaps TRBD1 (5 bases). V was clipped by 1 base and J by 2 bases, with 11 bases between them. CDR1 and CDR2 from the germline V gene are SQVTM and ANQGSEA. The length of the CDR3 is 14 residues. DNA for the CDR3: TGCAGCGTTGAAGTGTCAGGGACGAACTATGGCTACACCTTC. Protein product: CSVEVSGTNYGYTF.

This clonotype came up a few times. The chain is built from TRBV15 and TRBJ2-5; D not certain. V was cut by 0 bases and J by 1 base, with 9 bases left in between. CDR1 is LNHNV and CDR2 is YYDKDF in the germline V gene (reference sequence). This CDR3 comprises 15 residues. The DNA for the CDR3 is TGTGCCACCAGCAGAGATAACGGCGGCCAAGAGACCCAGTACTTC. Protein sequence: CATSRDNGGQETQYF.

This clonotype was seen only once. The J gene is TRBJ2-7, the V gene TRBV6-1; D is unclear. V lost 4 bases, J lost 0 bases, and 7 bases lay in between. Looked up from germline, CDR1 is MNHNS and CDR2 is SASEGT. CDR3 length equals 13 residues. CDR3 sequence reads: CASSALSSYEQYV. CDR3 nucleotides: TGTGCCAGCAGTGCCCTAAGCTCCTACGAGCAGTACGTC.

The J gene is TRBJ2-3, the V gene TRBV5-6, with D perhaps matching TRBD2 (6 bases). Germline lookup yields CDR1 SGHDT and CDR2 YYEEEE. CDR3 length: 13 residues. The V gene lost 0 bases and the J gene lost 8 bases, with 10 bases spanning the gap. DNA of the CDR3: TGTGCCAGCAGCTTGGAGGGAGGCGGTACGCAGTATTTT. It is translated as CASSLEGGGTQYF.

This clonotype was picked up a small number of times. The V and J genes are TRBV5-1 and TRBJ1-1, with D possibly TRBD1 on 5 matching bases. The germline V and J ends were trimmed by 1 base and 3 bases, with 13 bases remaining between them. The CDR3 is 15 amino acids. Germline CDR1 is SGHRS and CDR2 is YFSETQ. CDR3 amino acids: CASSLLGDGDTEAFF. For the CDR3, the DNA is TGCGCCAGCAGCTTGTTGGGGGACGGGGACACTGAAGCTTTCTTT.

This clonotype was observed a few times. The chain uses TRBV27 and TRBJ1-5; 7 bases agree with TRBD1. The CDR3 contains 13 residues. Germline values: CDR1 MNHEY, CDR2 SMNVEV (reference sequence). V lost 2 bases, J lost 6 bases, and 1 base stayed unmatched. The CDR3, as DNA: TGTGCCAGCAGTTTACACAGGGGTCAGCCCCAGCATTTT. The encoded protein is CASSLHRGQPQHF.

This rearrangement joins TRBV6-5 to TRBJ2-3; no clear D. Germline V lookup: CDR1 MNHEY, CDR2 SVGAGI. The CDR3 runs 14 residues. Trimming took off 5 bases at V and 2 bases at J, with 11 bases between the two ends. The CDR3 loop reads CASSTRPTTDTQYF. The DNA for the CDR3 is TGTGCCAGCAGTACACGACCGACCACAGATACGCAGTATTTT.

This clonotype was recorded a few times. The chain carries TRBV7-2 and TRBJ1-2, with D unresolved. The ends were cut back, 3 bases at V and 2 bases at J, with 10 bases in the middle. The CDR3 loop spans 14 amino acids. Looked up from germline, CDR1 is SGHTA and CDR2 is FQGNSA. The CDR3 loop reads CASSFSSRNYGYTF. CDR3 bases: TGTGCCAGCAGCTTCTCGTCCAGGAACTATGGCTACACCTTC.

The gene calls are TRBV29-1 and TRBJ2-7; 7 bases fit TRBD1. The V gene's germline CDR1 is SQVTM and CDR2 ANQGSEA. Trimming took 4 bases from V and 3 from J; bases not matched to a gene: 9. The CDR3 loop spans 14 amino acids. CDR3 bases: TGCAGCGTTGGGGACAGTCCTTATAACTACGAGCAGTACTTC. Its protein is CSVGDSPYNYEQYF.

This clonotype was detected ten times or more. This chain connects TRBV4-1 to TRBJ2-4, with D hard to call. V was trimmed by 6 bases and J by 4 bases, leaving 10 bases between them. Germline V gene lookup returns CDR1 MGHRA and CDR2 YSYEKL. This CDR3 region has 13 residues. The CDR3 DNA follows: TGCGCCAGCAGTGGCTTCTCTAAAAACATTCAGTACTTC. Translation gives CASSGFSKNIQYF.

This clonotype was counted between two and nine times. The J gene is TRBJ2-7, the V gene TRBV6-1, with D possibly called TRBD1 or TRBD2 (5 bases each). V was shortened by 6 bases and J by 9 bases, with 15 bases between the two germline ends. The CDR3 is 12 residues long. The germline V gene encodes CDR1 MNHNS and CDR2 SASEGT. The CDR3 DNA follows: TGTGCCAGCAGCCGGGACCCTGTTCTGCAGTACTTC. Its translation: CASSRDPVLQYF.

Here the CDR3 DNA reads TGTGCCACCAGTGATTTGGGCGGGGCAGATACGCAGTATTTT. Amino acid sequence: CATSDLGGADTQYF. The chain uses TRBV24-1 and TRBJ2-3; weak D call: TRBD2 (6 bases). The germline V and J ends were trimmed by 0 bases and 4 bases, with 7 bases remaining between them. Germline V lookup: CDR1 KGHDR, CDR2 SFDVKD. There are 14 residues in the CDR3.

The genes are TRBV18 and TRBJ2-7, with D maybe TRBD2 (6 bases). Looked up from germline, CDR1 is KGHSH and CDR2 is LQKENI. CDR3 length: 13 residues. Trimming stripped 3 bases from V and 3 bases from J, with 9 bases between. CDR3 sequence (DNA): TGTGCCAGCTCACCGGACGGGGGCTACGAGCAGTACGTC. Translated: CASSPDGGYEQYV.

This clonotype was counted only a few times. This chain's CDR3 is CASRGARGAPAYAQHF. The CDR3 DNA sequence: TGTGCCAGCAGGGGGGCTCGCGGGGCACCAGCTTACGCCCAGCATTTT. This chain joins TRBV6-2 or TRBV6-3 and TRBJ1-5, with D possibly being TRBD1 (6 bases). This CDR3 region has 16 residues. The V gene's germline CDR1 is MNHEY and CDR2 SVGEGT. The germline V and J ends were trimmed by 6 bases and 11 bases, with 26 bases remaining between them.

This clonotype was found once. The DNA of the CDR3 is TGTGCCAGCAGCACAGTGGCTGTGGGAACTGAAGCTTTCTTT. Translating it yields CASSTVAVGTEAFF. The chain links TRBV7-6 to TRBJ1-1; D is uncertain. Germline loops: CDR1 SGHVS, CDR2 FNYEAQ. The V end was cut by 5 bases, the J end by 5 bases, with 15 bases between. The CDR3 sequence is 14 residues long.

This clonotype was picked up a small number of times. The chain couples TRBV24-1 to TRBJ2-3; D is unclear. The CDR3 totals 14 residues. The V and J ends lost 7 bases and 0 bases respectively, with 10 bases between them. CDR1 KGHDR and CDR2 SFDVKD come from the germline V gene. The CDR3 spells CATRGSESTDTQYF. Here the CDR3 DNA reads TGTGCCACCAGGGGGTCGGAAAGCACAGATACGCAGTATTTT.

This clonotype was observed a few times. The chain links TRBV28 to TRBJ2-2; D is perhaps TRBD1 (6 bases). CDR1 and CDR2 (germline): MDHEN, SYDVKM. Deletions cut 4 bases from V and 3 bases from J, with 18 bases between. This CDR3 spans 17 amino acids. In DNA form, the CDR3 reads TGTGCCAGCAGTTCCCTCGAAGGACAGCGATACACCGGGGAGCTGTTTTTT. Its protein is CASSSLEGQRYTGELFF. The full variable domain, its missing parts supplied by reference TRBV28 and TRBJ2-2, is DVKVTQSSRYLVKRTGEKVFLECVQDMDHENMFWYRQDPGLGLRLIYFSYDVKMKEKGDIPEGYSVSREKKERFSLILESASTNQTSMYLCASSSLEGQRYTGELFFGEGSRLTVL.